The rows below give T cell receptor beta chains drawn from one sample of a study of blood T cell repertoires in COVID-19. The data were produced by immunoSEQ multiplex PCR, yet TCRdb's version contains in-frame clones alone and is incomplete. The data contain about 270,000 clones, 85% to 90% of them singletons. The sample consisted of PBMCs or T cells enriched from blood (not recorded which). The source of these receptors is a woman aged 25 to 45 with acute COVID-19. Each CDR3 is given with its conserved first and last residue. D genes are given only for firm matches. Size values are once, few and many counts, or a class for expanded clones, and some rows have none.

TRBJ2-3 once TRBD2 TRBV18 TGTGCCAGCTCACGAGGGACTAGCGGGACCGGCACAGATACGCAGTATTTT CASSRGTSGTGTDTQYF
TRBJ2-1 NA NA TRBV7-2 TGTGCCAGCAGCCCTAGGCCCCTTTATGAGCAGTTCTTC CASSPRPLYEQFF
TRBJ1-1 NA NA TRBV10-3 TGTGCCATCAGTGGACGGGACACTGAAGCTTTCTTT CAISGRDTEAFF
TRBJ1-5 NA NA TRBV7-3 TGTGCCAGCAGCTACCCACCAGGGGTGGCAGAAGATAATCAGCCCCAGCATTTT CASSYPPGVAEDNQPQHF
TRBJ2-2 NA NA TRBV11-3 TGTGCCAGCAGCTTAGACGACTACACCGGGGAGCTGTTTTTT CASSLDDYTGELFF
TRBJ1-6 NA TRBD1 TRBV5-1 TGCGCCAGCAGCTTGGAAGGACAGGATAATTCACCCCTCCACTTT CASSLEGQDNSPLHF
TRBJ1-1 NA NA TRBV7-8 TGTGCCAGCAGCTTAGTTGCGGGTACGGACACTGAAGCTTTCTTT CASSLVAGTDTEAFF
TRBJ2-3 NA NA TRBV11-2 TGTGCCAGCAGGGGTAGCTCAGATACGCAGTATTTT CASRGSSDTQYF
TRBJ1-1 NA NA TRBV25-1 TGTGCCAGCCACACAGGGTATGAAGCTTTCTTT CASHTGYEAFF
TRBJ2-2 NA TRBD2 TRBV19 TGTGCCAGTAGTCTCCTAGCGGGAGCGGGCACCGGGGAGCTGTTTTTT CASSLLAGAGTGELFF
TRBJ2-7 NA NA TRBV5-1 TGCGCCAGCAGCTTGTTGGGACAAAATTACGAGCAGTACTTC CASSLLGQNYEQYF
TRBJ2-1 NA TRBD2 TRBV28 TGTGCCAGCACCCCGGGAGGGAGTGGCAATGAGCAGTTCTTC CASTPGGSGNEQFF
TRBJ1-1 NA TRBD1 TRBV5-1 TGCGCCAGCAGCTTGCCGGTACGACAGGGTCCGGGGAACACTGAAGCTTTCTTT CASSLPVRQGPGNTEAFF